Sequencing of this T cell receptor beta chain was carried out in a study of cytomegalovirus exposure and HLA in healthy donors. This clone was seen just once. V lost 5 bases to trimming and J lost 7 bases; unmatched junction nucleotides: 8. The CDR3 is made up of 16 amino acids. Germline-derived CDR1 and CDR2 are SGHTA and FQGNSA. PCR was performed using 60 Vbeta and 13 Jbeta primers. This table comes from immunoSEQ multiplex PCR, and its TCRdb copy is limited to in-frame clones, with some not included. The sample shows approximately 280,000 clones, 70% to 90% of them seen only once. The chain couples TRBV7-2 to TRBJ2-4; TRBD2 matches at 13 bases. Sample: PBMCs. The receptor's source is a man aged 40-49 years in good health and CMV-seropositive. CDR3 sequence: CASSRQGTSGINIQYF. In nucleotides, the CDR3 is TGTGCCAGCAGCCGCCAAGGGACTAGCGGGATCAACATTCAGTACTTC.